The rows below give T cell receptor beta chains drawn from one sample of a study of cytomegalovirus exposure and HLA in healthy donors. Generated by immunoSEQ multiplex PCR, the TCRdb table keeps only in-frame clones and is missing some. Of over 150,000 clones in the sample, around three quarters were seen once. Source material: PBMCs. The receptors were sampled from a boy between 10 and 17 years old in good health and CMV-seronegative. Each CDR3 is given with its conserved first and last residue. Expanded clones are given a class, and other clones once, few, many or no size at all.

J | size | V | CDR3
TRBJ2-7 | - | TRBV11-2 | CASKGAGDYEQYF
TRBJ2-2 | few | TRBV13 | CASRRLAGGAGELFF
TRBJ1-4 | - | TRBV18 | CASSARTGVNEKLFF
TRBJ1-1 | once | TRBV7-9 | CASSRDSWNTEAFF
TRBJ1-1 | - | TRBV19 | CASSIGTIMNTEAFF
TRBJ2-7 | - | TRBV4-1 | CASSQEGTGSYEQYF
TRBJ1-6 | once | TRBV7-9 | CASSLALRDRDNSPLHF
TRBJ1-5 | - | TRBV7-8 | CASSGGGLGQPQHF
TRBJ2-6 | - | TRBV10-3 | CAISPTGGGVAGANVLTF
TRBJ1-2 | - | TRBV5-4 | CASSQDRAGAWYGYTF
TRBJ2-3 | once | TRBV7-2 | CASSLTRGQGPDTQYF